Presented here are 21 T cell receptor beta chains from one specimen sequenced in a study of CD8 T cells in Susac syndrome. Random hexamers served to reverse transcribe about 0.5 to 1 ug RNA. TCRdb ran MiXCR on the immunoSEQ multiplex PCR reads and lists one entry per CDR3 protein. In the table there are some 150,000 distinct CDR3 sequences, around 96% of which are singletons. The sequenced sample was CD4+ T cells from PBMCs. These receptors were collected from a human donor with Susac syndrome.

In this sample, this clonotype turned up once. The V call is TRBV20-1, the J call TRBJ2-1; 7 bases agree with TRBD2. The germline CDR1 and CDR2 sequences are DFQATT and SNEGSKA (reference sequence). This CDR3 has 18 residues. Losses at the gene ends were 1 base for V and 5 bases for J; bases not matched to a gene: 17. The CDR3 coding sequence is TGCAGTGCTAGAGTCACCCTCGGGGGGTACTCCCAAAACAATGAGCAGTTCTTC. This translates into CSARVTLGGYSQNNEQFF.

This clonotype was detected once. The rearrangement links TRBV20-1 to TRBJ1-6; a weak D match, TRBD1 (6 bases). Germline CDR1 is DFQATT and CDR2 is SNEGSKA (reference sequence). The CDR3 covers 14 residues. The germline V and J ends were trimmed by 4 bases and 7 bases, with 14 bases remaining between them. The CDR3 region has the DNA TGCAGTGCTAAGCACAGGGCTTCAAATTCACCCCTCCACTTT. Its translation is CSAKHRASNSPLHF.

The chain links TRBV5-1 to TRBJ2-7; 7 nucleotides line up with TRBD2. CDR1 and CDR2 from the germline V gene are SGHRS and YFSETQ. The CDR3 spans 16 residues. With V trimmed by 0 bases and J by 3 bases, 9 bases remained unmatched. CDR3 in DNA: TGCGCCAGCAGCTTGGCCTCAGGGACTAACTTCTACGAGCAGTACTTC. Amino acid sequence: CASSLASGTNFYEQYF.

The chain has TRBV14 and TRBJ2-6; D possibly matches TRBD1 or TRBD2 (5 bases each). This CDR3 is built from 17 residues. The V and J ends lost 1 base and 0 bases respectively, with 10 bases between them. Germline V lookup: CDR1 SGHDN, CDR2 FVKESK. The CDR3 sequence is CASSQGEGLSGANVLTF. DNA of the CDR3: TGTGCCAGCAGCCAAGGAGAGGGGCTCTCTGGGGCCAACGTCCTGACTTTC.

This clonotype was observed a single time. The chain employs TRBV20-1 and TRBJ2-2; possible D gene TRBD2, 6 bases. Trimming pared 2 bases from V and 5 bases from J, leaving 12 bases between. The CDR3 extends over 14 amino acids. Germline CDR1 and CDR2: DFQATT and SNEGSKA (reference sequence). The CDR3 DNA follows: TGCAGTGCTAGAAGGTCCGCGGGGACCGGGGAGCTGTTTTTT. Translated, it gives CSARRSAGTGELFF.

This clonotype showed up just once. V usage is TRBV20-1 and J usage is TRBJ1-4, with no clear D. V was trimmed by 7 bases and J by 5 bases, leaving 11 bases between them. The V gene's germline CDR1 is DFQATT and CDR2 SNEGSKA (reference sequence). This CDR3 is built from 12 residues. Written as DNA, the CDR3 is TGCAGTGTCGGCAGAAACAATGAAAAACTGTTTTTT. Residues: CSVGRNNEKLFF.

The genes are TRBV20-1 and TRBJ2-7, with a possible D match to TRBD2 (6 bases). Germline V gives CDR1 DFQATT, CDR2 SNEGSKA (reference sequence). V dropped 3 bases and J dropped 9 bases, with 24 bases sitting between them. There are 15 residues in the CDR3. As DNA, the CDR3 is TGCAGTGCTAGGGATACCGTAGGACTAACTCACACGCAGTACTTC. Its translation is CSARDTVGLTHTQYF.

The chain is built from TRBV5-1 and TRBJ1-5, with D unresolved. This CDR3 region has 8 residues. Germline V lookup: CDR1 SGHRS, CDR2 YFSETQ. Trimming removed 3 bases at V and 15 bases at J, with 4 bases between. CDR3 in amino acids: CASSSWHF. CDR3 DNA: TGCGCCAGCAGCTCCTGGCATTTT. The full variable domain, in which reference TRBV5-1 and TRBJ1-5 provide the parts outside the CDR3, is KAGVTQTPRYLIKTRGQQVTLSCSPISGHRSVSWYQQTPGQGLQFLFEYFSETQRNKGNFPGRFSGRQFSNSRSEMNVSTLELGDSALYLCASSSWHFGDGTRLSIL.

V and J are TRBV7-2 and TRBJ2-2; D remains unclear. The V and J ends lost 5 bases and 6 bases respectively, with 10 bases between them. Germline V gives CDR1 SGHTA, CDR2 FQGNSA. CDR3 length equals 13 residues. DNA of the CDR3: TGTGCCAGCAGCCCACCATCGGCCGGGGAGCTGTTTTTT. It is translated as CASSPPSAGELFF. Looking up the rest from reference TRBV7-2 and TRBJ2-2 gives the full variable domain: GAGVSQSPSNKVTEKGKDVELRCDPISGHTALYWYRQSLGQGLEFLIYFQGNSAPDKSGLPSDRFSAERTGGSVSTLTIQRTQQEDSAVYLCASSPPSAGELFFGEGSRLTVL.

The V gene is TRBV18, the J gene TRBJ2-5; 7 positions agree with TRBD2. With 4 bases clipped from V and 2 bases from J, the junction kept 10 bases outside the gene matches. Germline V gene sequence: CDR1 KGHSH, CDR2 LQKENI. This CDR3 spans 16 amino acids. CDR3 sequence: CASSLPSGALQETQYF. The CDR3 DNA follows: TGTGCCAGCTCACTCCCCAGCGGGGCACTACAAGAGACCCAGTACTTC.

This clonotype was counted a single time. The chain employs TRBV29-1 and TRBJ2-4, with D possibly being TRBD1 (6 bases). Germline V lookup: CDR1 SQVTM, CDR2 ANQGSEA. Trimming cost V 4 bases and J 8 bases, with 12 bases left between them. The length of the CDR3 is 12 residues. The CDR3 bases are TGCAGCGTTGTATACAGGGATGACATTCAGTACTTC. Protein: CSVVYRDDIQYF.

The genes are TRBV29-1 and TRBJ2-1; possibly TRBD2 for D (5 bases). V lost 3 bases and J lost 2, with 11 bases in between. The germline V gene encodes CDR1 SQVTM and CDR2 ANQGSEA. The CDR3 extends over 14 amino acids. CDR3 residues: CSVDIRGPYNEQFF. Here the CDR3 DNA reads TGCAGCGTTGACATTCGAGGGCCCTACAATGAGCAGTTCTTC.

CDR3 sequence reads: CASRTDAGGTYNEQFF. The CDR3 DNA sequence: TGTGCCAGCAGGACCGACGCGGGGGGGACCTACAATGAGCAGTTCTTC. V gene TRBV27 combines with J gene TRBJ2-1; the match to TRBD2 covers 9 bases. The V and J ends lost 6 bases and 2 bases, in that order; junction bases with no gene match: 8. Germline V gene data show CDR1 as MNHEY and CDR2 as SMNVEV (reference sequence). This CDR3 has 16 residues.

This clonotype showed up just a few times. V is TRBV18 and J is TRBJ2-2; TRBD1 might be the D (6 bases). The CDR3 consists of 14 residues. In germline, CDR1 is KGHSH, CDR2 LQKENI. The ends were cut back, 2 bases at V and 4 bases at J, with 8 bases in the middle. The CDR3 spells CASSPGQRTGELFF. The CDR3 DNA follows: TGTGCCAGCTCACCAGGACAGCGCACCGGGGAGCTGTTTTTT.

In its sample, this clonotype was seen once. V usage is TRBV29-1 and J usage is TRBJ2-2; 12 bases are shared with TRBD2. Trimming took 0 bases from V and 3 from J; bases not matched to a gene: 5. The CDR3 is made up of 17 amino acids. Germline loops: CDR1 SQVTM, CDR2 ANQGSEA. CDR3 coding DNA: TGCAGCGTTGAAGATCGGACTAGCGGGGCGTACACCGGGGAGCTGTTTTTT. Its translation is CSVEDRTSGAYTGELFF.

The V call is TRBV10-3, the J call TRBJ1-1, with no clear D. V was shortened by 4 bases and J by 5 bases, with 8 bases between the two germline ends. Germline CDR1 is ENHRY and CDR2 is SYGVKD. The CDR3 is 12 amino acids. CDR3 sequence: CAISVTSTEAFF. CDR3 bases: TGTGCCATCAGTGTAACGAGTACTGAAGCTTTCTTT.

This chain connects TRBV7-2 to TRBJ2-1; no clear D gene. The V end lost 1 base, the J end lost 1 base, and 2 bases lay between the germline ends. The germline CDR1 and CDR2 sequences are SGHTA and FQGNSA. The CDR3 is made up of 13 amino acids. This chain's CDR3 is CASSLESYNEQFF. The DNA for the CDR3 is TGTGCCAGCAGCTTAGAATCCTACAATGAGCAGTTCTTC.

The chain employs TRBV7-2 and TRBJ1-2; D gene uncertain. The CDR3 is made up of 14 amino acids. Germline V gives CDR1 SGHTA, CDR2 FQGNSA. V dropped 5 bases and J dropped 6 bases, with 16 bases sitting between them. The CDR3 is CASSPRAGMNGYTF. As DNA, the CDR3 is TGTGCCAGCAGCCCCCGGGCAGGAATGAATGGCTACACCTTC. Filled out from reference TRBV7-2 and TRBJ1-2, the complete variable domain reads GAGVSQSPSNKVTEKGKDVELRCDPISGHTALYWYRQSLGQGLEFLIYFQGNSAPDKSGLPSDRFSAERTGGSVSTLTIQRTQQEDSAVYLCASSPRAGMNGYTFGSGTRLTVV.

The chain is built from TRBV29-1 and TRBJ2-3; a weak D match, TRBD2 (6 bases). V gave up 4 bases and J gave up 1 base, with 12 bases separating them. Germline lookup yields CDR1 SQVTM and CDR2 ANQGSEA. The CDR3 runs 14 residues. CDR3 sequence reads: CSVGDWTRTDTQYF. The CDR3 DNA reads TGCAGCGTTGGGGACTGGACCCGCACAGATACGCAGTATTTT.

The rearrangement joins TRBV20-1 to TRBJ2-3; D assignment may be TRBD1 or TRBD2 (6 bases each). Trimming cost V 5 bases and J 4 bases, with 13 bases left between them. The CDR3 consists of 13 residues. Germline CDR1 DFQATT, CDR2 SNEGSKA (reference sequence). The CDR3 region is CSASPGASDTQYF. The DNA for the CDR3 is TGCAGTGCTTCCCCGGGGGCATCAGATACGCAGTATTTT.

The count of this clonotype is one. The CDR3 spells CASSQSGTSAIRELFF. CDR3 bases: TGCGCCAGCAGCCAATCCGGGACTAGCGCAATCAGGGAGCTGTTTTTT. V gene TRBV4-3 combines with J gene TRBJ2-2; the match to TRBD2 covers 10 bases. V lost 2 bases, J lost 9 bases, and 9 bases stayed unmatched. Germline V CDR1 and CDR2: LGHNA, YSLEER. The CDR3 length is 16 residues.